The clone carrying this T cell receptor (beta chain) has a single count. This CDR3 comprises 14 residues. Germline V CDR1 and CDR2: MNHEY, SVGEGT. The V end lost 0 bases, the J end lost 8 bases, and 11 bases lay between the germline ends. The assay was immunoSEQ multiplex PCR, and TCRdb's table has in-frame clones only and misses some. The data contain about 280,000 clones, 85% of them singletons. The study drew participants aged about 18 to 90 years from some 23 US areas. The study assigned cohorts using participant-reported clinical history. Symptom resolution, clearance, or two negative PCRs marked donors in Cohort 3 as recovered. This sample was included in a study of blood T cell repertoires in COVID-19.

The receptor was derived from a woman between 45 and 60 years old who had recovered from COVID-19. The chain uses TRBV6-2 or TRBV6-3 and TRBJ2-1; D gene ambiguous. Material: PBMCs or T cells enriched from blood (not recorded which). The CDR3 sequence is CASSYSIRVDEQFF. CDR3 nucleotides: TGTGCCAGCAGTTACTCGATTAGAGTGGATGAGCAGTTCTTC.